This T cell receptor beta chain was observed in a study of CD8+ T cells in alopecia areata. The CDR3 length is 16 residues. V lost 1 base to trimming and J lost 2 bases, with 14 bases between them. Germline V gene lookup returns CDR1 LNHNV and CDR2 YYDKDF (reference sequence). For this clone: Its specificity is not known.

General observations from the study: Only one nonresponder was present, which leaves the link between baseline CD8+ expansion and response uncertain.

Sequencing used cDNA as its template, made by extracting RNA and reverse transcribing it. Using immunoSEQ multiplex PCR, the repertoire was profiled, and TCRdb retains in-frame clones only, with some absent. This table has 150,000 to 200,000 clones, about three fifths appearing once. Treatment: oral pan-JAK inhibitor, 5-10 mg twice daily. The TCR comes from a human donor with alopecia areata. This specimen was CD4+ T cells sorted from blood, taken between weeks 49 and 50, from a patient treated with tofacitinib. The V call is TRBV15, the J call TRBJ2-5; weak D call: TRBD1 (5 bases). This CDR3 reads CATSRVGAGRQETQYF. The CDR3 DNA is TGTGCCACCAGCAGAGTAGGGGCAGGGCGGCAAGAGACCCAGTACTTC.